One sample yielded the 4 T cell receptor beta chains listed below, sequenced in a study of somatic mutations in cytotoxic T cells in rheumatoid arthritis. The repertoire was sequenced with immunoSEQ multiplex PCR; TCRdb's copy has only in-frame clones and lacks some. The data contain just under 30,000 clones, around 90% of them singletons. Sample: CD8+ T cells sorted from blood. The origin of the receptors is an adult with rheumatoid arthritis.

The gene calls are TRBV4-1 and TRBJ2-5, with D possibly TRBD1 on 6 matching bases. The J call may be mistaken, given a closer DNA end match to TRBJ2-7. Germline V gene sequence: CDR1 MGHRA, CDR2 YSYEKL. This CDR3 is built from 15 residues. The CDR3 region is CASSQDPGQIYEQYF. The CDR3 DNA reads as TGCGCCAGCAGCCAAGACCCCGGACAGATCTACGAGCAGTACTTC.

The chain carries TRBV29-1 and TRBJ2-1; no firm D call. Trimming stripped 6 bases from V and 4 bases from J, with 7 bases between. Germline CDR1 SQVTM, CDR2 ANQGSEA. The CDR3 contains 11 residues. Here the CDR3 reads CSVIGYNEQFF. The CDR3 region has the DNA TGCAGCGTGATTGGGTACAATGAGCAGTTCTTC.

The chain joins TRBV15 to TRBJ1-5; 9 nucleotides match TRBD1. Germline trimming cut 6 bases from V and 4 bases from J; bases unmatched to any gene: 7. Per the germline V gene, CDR1 is LNHNV and CDR2 is YYDKDF (reference sequence). The CDR3 runs 15 residues. CDR3 coding DNA: TGTGCCACCAGAGAACCCGGGACAGGGAATCAGCCCCAGCATTTT. It specifies CATREPGTGNQPQHF.

The chain combines TRBV7-2 with TRBJ1-5; unclear D gene. Germline values: CDR1 SGHTA, CDR2 FQGNSA. V lost 0 bases, J lost 5 bases, and 5 bases lay in between. The length of the CDR3 is 13 residues. DNA of the CDR3: TGTGCCAGCAGCTTAGCAGGCTATCAGCCCCAGCATTTT. Its translation: CASSLAGYQPQHF.